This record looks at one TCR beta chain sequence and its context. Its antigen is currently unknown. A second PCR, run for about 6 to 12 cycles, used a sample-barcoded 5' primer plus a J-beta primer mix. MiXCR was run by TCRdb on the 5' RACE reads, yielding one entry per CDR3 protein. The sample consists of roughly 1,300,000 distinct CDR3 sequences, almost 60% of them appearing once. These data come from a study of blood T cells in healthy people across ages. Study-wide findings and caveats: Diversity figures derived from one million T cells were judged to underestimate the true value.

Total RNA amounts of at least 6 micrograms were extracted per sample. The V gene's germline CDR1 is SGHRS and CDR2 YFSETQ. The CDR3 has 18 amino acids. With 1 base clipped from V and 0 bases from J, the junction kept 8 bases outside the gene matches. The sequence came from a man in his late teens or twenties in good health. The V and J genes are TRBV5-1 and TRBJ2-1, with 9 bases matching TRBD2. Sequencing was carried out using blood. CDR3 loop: CASSLRFLREGSYNEQFF. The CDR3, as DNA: TGCGCCAGCAGCTTGCGGTTTTTGCGGGAGGGCTCCTACAATGAGCAGTTCTTC.